This T cell receptor (beta chain) was sequenced for a study of OX40 agonist ivuxolimab in advanced cancers. For the wider study: The costimulatory receptor OX40 (CD134) was targeted by ivuxolimab, a fully human IgG2 agonistic monoclonal antibody. Intravenous ivuxolimab was administered to patients every 2 weeks at six dose levels: 0.01, 0.1, 0.3, 1.5, 3 and 10 mg/kg. Of the approximately 50 dose-escalation patients, hepatocellular carcinoma was present in about 19, melanoma in approximately 15, renal cell carcinoma in 9 and head and neck cancer in 9. The dose-escalation cohort was 82.7% male with a mean age of roughly 60 years, ranging from about 23 to 85. Prior anti-PD-1, anti-PD-L1 or anti-CTLA-4 therapy was permitted, and approximately 39% of dose-escalation patients had received checkpoint inhibitors. Partial responses occurred in three dose-escalation patients, of whom one had hepatocellular carcinoma and two had cutaneous melanoma. Peripheral TCRbeta sequencing aimed to test whether ivuxolimab altered TCR sequence diversity and caused clonal T-cell expansion. The monotherapy dose-escalation portion (N ≈ 57 patients) of the phase I ivuxolimab trial is reported in the paper. Here is what the overall study found, with its caveats: Clonal expansion of both CD4+ and CD8+ blood T cells was observed from baseline to week 6 at doses 0.1 to 3.0 mg/kg. After ivuxolimab, expanded clones were on average more numerous among CD8+ T cells than among CD4+ T cells. Low levels of normalized T-cell clonal expansion were also seen in some patients who did not respond. The antigen specificity of the peripheral T cells that underwent clonal expansion was not determined. Partial responders in the 0.1-3.0 mg/kg groups had among the lowest normalized peripheral clonal expansion, especially among CD8+ T cells.

Spanning cysteine to phenylalanine, the CDR3 consists of 16 amino acids. The CDR3 DNA has 48 bases and is translated from base 1. Trimming takes 1 base from V and 4 bases from J, and the germline ends sit 15 bases apart. CDR1 and CDR2, per the germline V gene (reference sequence), are SEHNR and FQNEAQ. Patients with autoimmune disease history or receiving systemic immunosuppression were excluded from the trial. In every dose cohort, peripheral blood was drawn for TCR sequencing at baseline, cycle 4 day 1, and cycle 7 day 1. The samples were drawn from a first-in-human, open-label, multicenter phase I dose-escalation trial of ivuxolimab. Adults with locally advanced or metastatic melanoma, renal cell, hepatocellular, or head and neck squamous cell carcinoma were enrolled in the trial. Before TCR sequencing, CD4+ T cells and CD8+ T cells from peripheral blood were sorted into separate populations. To sequence the TCRbeta CDR3 region, genomic DNA was isolated from the sorted cells. TCRbeta CDR3 regions were sequenced using the immunoSEQ Assay. The clones in this table, taken by TCRdb from immuneACCESS, are in-frame only. Not every clone is retained; where verified, under half of the shortfall comes from an unresolved V gene, and the cause of the rest is unknown. The sample yields approximately 91,000 clones; roughly 85% were counted once. Roughly 0.5% of the sample goes to the ten largest clones.

To note about this clone: Which antigen it targets is not known. Base qualities are not provided; no much larger clone lies one nucleotide away.

Sequences were derived from CD4+ or CD8+ T cells sorted from blood, sampled in a trial of the OX40 agonist ivuxolimab. This receptor was obtained from an adult with an advanced solid tumor such as melanoma, head and neck, liver or kidney cancer. The rearranged chain carries TRBV7-9 and TRBJ2-3; D gene: possibly TRBD1, on 5 matching bases. The CDR3: CASSLGGALRADTQYF. The DNA sequence is given as TGTGCCAGCAGCTTAGGTGGGGCCTTAAGGGCAGATACGCAGTATTTT.